This TCR beta chain is from a study of Ad26.COV2.S vaccination and SARS-CoV-2 variants. Concerning this clone: No antigen is known for it.

Treatment reported: about 20 received Ad26.COV2.S at low or high dose, single or two shots; about 5 received placebo; per-sample allocation not given. Samples came from day 63 after the first vaccine or placebo injection. General study points: Responses of spike-specific T cells (both CD8+ and CD4+) reportedly showed substantial breadth after vaccination.

TCRdb's copy holds only in-frame clones and misses some; the assay was immunoSEQ multiplex PCR. This table holds roughly 400,000 clones, 90% found once. The sample consisted of peripheral blood, taken in a trial of Ad26.COV2.S vaccine versus placebo. The sequence derives from a person between 18 and 59 years old who received the Ad26.COV2.S COVID-19 vaccine or a placebo.

The CDR3 protein is CASSSDPRGGYGYTF. CDR3 bases: TGTGCCAGCAGCTCCGACCCCAGGGGAGGCTATGGCTACACCTTC. The chain uses TRBV11-2 and TRBJ1-2, with D possibly matching TRBD1 (6 bases). CDR1 and CDR2 (germline): SGHAT, FQNNGV. The V and J ends lost 4 bases and 4 bases respectively, with 16 bases between them. The CDR3 spans 15 residues.